What follows describes a single TCR beta chain. The data originate from a study of shared clonotypes between healthy human individuals. V lost 6 bases and J 2 bases, leaving 14 bases between the germline ends. Germline-derived CDR1 and CDR2 are MDHEN and SYDVKM. This CDR3 comprises 14 residues. Some clones are missing from TCRdb's copy, which holds only in-frame ones; the method was immunoSEQ multiplex PCR. Counted here are over a million clones, around three quarters occurring once; the ten biggest clones make up around 0.61%. The V call is TRBV28, the J call TRBJ2-7; D gene unclear. Sequencing input: memory CD4+ T cells from PBMCs. Documented subset: CD45RA-negative fraction. This clonotype was sampled from a man between 18 and 29 years old in good health. Some clones in this sample may be carry-over from other donors' samples. The CDR3 region is CASSSPTRTYEQYF. As DNA, the CDR3 is TGTGCCAGCAGCTCCCCAACAAGAACCTACGAGCAGTACTTC.